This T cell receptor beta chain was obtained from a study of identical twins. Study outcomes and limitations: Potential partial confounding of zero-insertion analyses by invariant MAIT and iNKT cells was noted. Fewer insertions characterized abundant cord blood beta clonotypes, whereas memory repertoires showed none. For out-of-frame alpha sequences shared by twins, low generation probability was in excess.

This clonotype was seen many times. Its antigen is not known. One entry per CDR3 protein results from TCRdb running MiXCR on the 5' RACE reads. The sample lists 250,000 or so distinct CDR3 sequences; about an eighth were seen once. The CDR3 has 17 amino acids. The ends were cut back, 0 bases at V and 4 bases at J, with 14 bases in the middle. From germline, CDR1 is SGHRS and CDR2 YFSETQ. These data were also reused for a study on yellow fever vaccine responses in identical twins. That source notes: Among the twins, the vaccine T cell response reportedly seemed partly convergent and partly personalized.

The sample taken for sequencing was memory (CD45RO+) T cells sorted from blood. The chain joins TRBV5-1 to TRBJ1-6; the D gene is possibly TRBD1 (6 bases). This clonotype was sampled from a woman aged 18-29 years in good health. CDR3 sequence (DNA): TGCGCCAGCAGCTTGGGTCAGGGGAAGGAATATAATTCACCCCTCCACTTT. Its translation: CASSLGQGKEYNSPLHF.